This T cell receptor (beta chain) originates from a study of cytomegalovirus exposure and HLA in healthy donors. Study results and caveats: A later examination showed that TCR association rates differed by HLA locus, with DRB1 most and HLA-C fewest. One variant, a missense change in DCLRE1C, was linked in a later analysis to TCR beta V- and J-gene trimming. Specificity for CMV antigens was confirmed in vitro for a few of the CMV-associated chains. As was reported, the HLA-A and HLA-B alleles of most subjects were accurately predicted from TCR beta sequences.

The CDR3 has 14 residues. V lost 0 bases, J lost 9 bases, and 15 bases lay in between. Germline V gives CDR1 LGHNA, CDR2 YSLEER. It was with 60 Vbeta and 13 Jbeta primers that the PCR ran. TCRdb's table, derived via immunoSEQ multiplex PCR, lists solely in-frame clones and lacks some. The data contain roughly 200,000 clones, 83% of them singletons. This clone was seen a few times. Its cognate antigen is unknown. V gene TRBV4-3 combines with J gene TRBJ2-7; D gene uncertain. The sequenced sample was PBMCs. The receptor's source is a man aged 35 to 55 in good health and CMV-seropositive. CDR3 in DNA: TGCGCCAGCAGCCAAGAACGGAGCCGTCGGGTGCAGTACTTC. Residues: CASSQERSRRVQYF.